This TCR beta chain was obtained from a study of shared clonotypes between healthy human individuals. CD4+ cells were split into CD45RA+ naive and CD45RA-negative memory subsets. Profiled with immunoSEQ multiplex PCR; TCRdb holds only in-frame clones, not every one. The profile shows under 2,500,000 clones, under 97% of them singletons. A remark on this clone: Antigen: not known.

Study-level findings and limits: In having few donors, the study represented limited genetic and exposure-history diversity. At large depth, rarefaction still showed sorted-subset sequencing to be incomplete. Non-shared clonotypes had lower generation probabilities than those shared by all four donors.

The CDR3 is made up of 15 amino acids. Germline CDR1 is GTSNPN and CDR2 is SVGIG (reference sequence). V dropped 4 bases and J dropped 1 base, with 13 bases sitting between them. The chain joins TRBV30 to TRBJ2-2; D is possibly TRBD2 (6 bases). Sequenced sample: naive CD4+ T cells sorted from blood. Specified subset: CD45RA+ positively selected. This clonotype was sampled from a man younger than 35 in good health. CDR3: CAWNPGVRNTGELFF. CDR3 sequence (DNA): TGTGCCTGGAACCCGGGAGTCCGGAACACCGGGGAGCTGTTTTTT. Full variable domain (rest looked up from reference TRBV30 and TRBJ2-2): SQTIHQWPATLVQPVGSPLSLECTVEGTSNPNLYWYRQAAGRGLQLLFYSVGIGQISSEVPQNLSASRPQDRQFILSSKKLLLSDSGFYLCAWNPGVRNTGELFFGEGSRLTVL.